The source of this T cell receptor (beta chain) is a study of blood T cells in healthy people across ages. The study's findings and limits: Both higher diversity and more naive CD4+ cells marked long-lived donors when set against aged donors. Calculation of diversity from one million T cells yielded estimates considered to be underestimates.

Primed by a sample-barcoded 5' primer and a J-beta primer mix, a second PCR proceeded for 7 to 11 cycles. Each cDNA molecule carried a tag from a template-switch adaptor that contained 12 random nucleotides. MiXCR, applied by TCRdb to the 5' RACE reads, yields one record per CDR3 protein. In the table there are 1,500,000 or so distinct CDR3 sequences, 45% to 70% of which are singletons. As for this clonotype: Its antigen is not known.

CDR3 length: 17 residues. Trimming left V 3 bases short and J 4 bases short, with 22 bases between. Germline CDR1 is MGHRA and CDR2 is YSYEKL. This chain joins TRBV4-1 and TRBJ2-7; D may be TRBD1 (7 bases). Sequenced: blood. The receptor was derived from a man younger than 35 in good health. The CDR3 here is CASSHTAGGGAQYEQYF. Here the CDR3 DNA reads TGCGCCAGCAGCCATACCGCCGGAGGGGGCGCTCAATACGAGCAGTACTTC.